This record covers a single T cell receptor beta chain. The antigen is unknown. This sample was included in a study of T cell responses to AZD1222 COVID-19 vaccine. General observations from the study: The donor cohort was predominantly white British with a female majority, and clonal diversity may have been underestimated. Reportedly, close to half of spike-specific TCRs are directed against unmutated variant regions.

This CDR3 has 13 amino acids. Germline CDR1 SQVTM, CDR2 ANQGSEA. V was trimmed by 1 base and J by 7 bases, leaving 10 bases between them. Sequencing was performed with immunoSEQ multiplex PCR; in TCRdb, only in-frame clones are kept and a portion is missing. The sample lists about 120,000 clones, about 92% occurring once. This receptor was obtained from an adult who received the AZD1222 COVID-19 vaccine. The rearrangement links TRBV29-1 to TRBJ1-4; TRBD1 might be the D (5 bases). The sequences come from peripheral blood, collected 28 days after the second AZD1222 dose. The CDR3 region has the DNA TGCAGCGTTGAAGTACGGGGGGGTGAAAAACTGTTTTTT. This translates into CSVEVRGGEKLFF.